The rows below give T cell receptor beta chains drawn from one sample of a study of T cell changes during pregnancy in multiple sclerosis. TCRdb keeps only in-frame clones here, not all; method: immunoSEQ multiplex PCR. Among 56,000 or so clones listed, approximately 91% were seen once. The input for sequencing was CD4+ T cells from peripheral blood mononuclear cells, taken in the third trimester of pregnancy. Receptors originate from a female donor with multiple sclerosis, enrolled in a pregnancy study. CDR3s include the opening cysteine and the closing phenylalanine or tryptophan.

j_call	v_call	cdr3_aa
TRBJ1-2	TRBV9	CASSSQSYYGGYTF
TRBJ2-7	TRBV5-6	CASSLRLAGRDEQYF
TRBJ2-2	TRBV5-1	CASGGNTGELFF
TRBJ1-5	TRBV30	CAWSAQGDQPQHF
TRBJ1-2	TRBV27	CASSFTRDTLNYGYTF
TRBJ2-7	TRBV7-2	CASSARQSSYEQYF
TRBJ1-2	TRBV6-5	CASSYGVGTGGSGYTF
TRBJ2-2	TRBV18	CASSPAPGTGLFGELFF
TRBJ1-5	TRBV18	CASSPPQGGDNQPQHF
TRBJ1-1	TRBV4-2	CASSQGWQGETSEAFF
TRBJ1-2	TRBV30	CAWSDFRTGEGYTF
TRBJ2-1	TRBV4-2	CASSQVEARRPFF
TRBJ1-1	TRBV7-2	CASSPLGTEAFF
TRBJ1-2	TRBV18	CASSQESGYGYTF
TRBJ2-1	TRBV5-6	CASSLGGPWAQFF
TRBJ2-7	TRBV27	CASSSTGLSSYEQYF